This paragraph covers one T cell receptor (beta chain) sequence. The antigen is not known. These data come from a study of post-analysis software for immune sequencing data. Study-wide background: Included courses were relapsing-remitting and secondary progressive multiple sclerosis; progressive-relapsing multiple sclerosis was also included. General study points: For normalized Chao1 diversity, multiple sclerosis patients scored significantly lower than controls did. Pronounced co-clustering by F measure was evident among identically batched samples.

Every TCR beta cDNA library bore unique molecular identifiers. With about 0.9 to 11 million T cells as the source, roughly 0.5 million cDNA molecules resulted. TCRdb called the PCR reads again in MiXCR, with one record for every CDR3 protein. The profile shows 430,000 or so distinct CDR3 sequences, 30% to 45% of them singletons. Sequenced input: blood. This clonotype originated in a girl aged 2 to 10 with multiple sclerosis.

For the CDR3, the DNA is TGCAGCGTCCGCCCGACTAGCGGGAGCTCCTACAATGAGCAGTTCTTC. Its translation is CSVRPTSGSSYNEQFF. V is TRBV29-1 and J is TRBJ2-1; 12 bases match TRBD2. The trim removed 6 bases at V and 0 bases at J, leaving 6 bases unmatched. The CDR3 has 16 amino acids. Germline CDR1 reads SQVTM; CDR2 reads ANQGSEA.